This T cell receptor (beta chain) is drawn from a study of T cell responses to AZD1222 COVID-19 vaccine. Looked up from germline, CDR1 is MNHEY and CDR2 is SVGAGI. The V end was cut by 6 bases, the J end by 2 bases, with 14 bases between. The CDR3 runs 15 residues. Assay used: immunoSEQ multiplex PCR; TCRdb lists only in-frame clones, some missing. The profile shows about 94,000 clones, 88% of them singletons. The clonotype originates from an adult who received the AZD1222 COVID-19 vaccine. This chain joins TRBV6-5 and TRBJ2-1, with TRBD1 as a possible D gene (7 bases). The sequencing here drew on peripheral blood, taken 28 days after the second AZD1222 dose. The CDR3: CASSRRGRAYNEQFF. The CDR3 bases are TGTGCCAGCAGCCGGAGGGGGCGGGCCTACAATGAGCAGTTCTTC.